Below are 14 T cell receptor beta chains sequenced from a single sample in a study of cytomegalovirus exposure and HLA in healthy donors. Libraries were prepared by immunoSEQ multiplex PCR; TCRdb keeps only in-frame clonotypes and omits some of them. The repertoire has some 90,000 clones, around nine tenths of them found once; the top ten carry 3% to 4.5%. The sample was PBMCs. All receptors come from a woman in her 30s in good health and CMV-seronegative.

The chain has TRBV6-1 and TRBJ2-6, with 12 bases that match TRBD1. The CDR3 has 19 amino acids. Germline V lookup: CDR1 MNHNS, CDR2 SASEGT. The V gene end was trimmed by 2 bases and the J gene end by 4 bases; junction bases not matched to a gene: 9. CDR3 bases: TGTGCCAGCAGTGAACTCGGGACAGGGGGCCTGAGGGGGGCCAACGTCCTGACTTTC. Its protein is CASSELGTGGLRGANVLTF.

The J gene is TRBJ2-7, the V gene TRBV6-5, with D possibly matching TRBD2 (6 bases). The germline V gene encodes CDR1 MNHEY and CDR2 SVGAGI. This CDR3 is 14 amino acids long. The V gene lost 4 bases and the J gene lost 7 bases, with 17 bases spanning the gap. CDR3 amino acids: CASSSQYPGVEQYF. The CDR3 bases are TGTGCCAGCAGTTCGCAGTACCCGGGGGTTGAGCAGTACTTC.

The rearrangement joins TRBV19 to TRBJ2-7; 11 nucleotides align to TRBD1. V trimming: 8 bases; J trimming: 0 bases; junction bases outside the gene matches: 3. The germline V gene has CDR1 LNHDA and CDR2 SQIVND (reference sequence). This CDR3 region has 14 residues. CDR3 sequence reads: CASRGQGASYEQYF. DNA for the CDR3: TGTGCCAGTCGAGGACAGGGGGCCTCCTACGAGCAGTACTTC.

J is TRBJ1-6 and V is TRBV19; D gene unclear. Looked up from germline, CDR1 is LNHDA and CDR2 is SQIVND (reference sequence). The CDR3 is 16 residues long. Trimming shortened V by 5 bases and J by 7 bases, and 18 bases separated the two germline ends. The CDR3 reads CASSPNFSMNNSPLHF. As DNA, the CDR3 is TGTGCCAGTAGTCCCAATTTCAGTATGAACAATTCACCCCTCCACTTT.

This clone was detected only a few times. V gene TRBV7-3 combines with J gene TRBJ2-7, with TRBD2 as a possible D gene (5 bases). The germline V and J ends were trimmed by 4 bases and 5 bases, with 15 bases remaining between them. This CDR3 contains 14 residues. Germline V gene data show CDR1 as SGHTA and CDR2 as FQGTGA. CDR3 nucleotide sequence: TGTGCCAGCAGCTACGCGGGCGGTCGCGACGAGCAGTACTTC. This codes for CASSYAGGRDEQYF.

This clone was seen once. V usage is TRBV4-1 and J usage is TRBJ1-2; D is undetermined. Germline loops: CDR1 MGHRA, CDR2 YSYEKL. Trimming removed 1 base from V and 4 bases from J, with 7 bases in between. This CDR3 has 13 residues. The CDR3 nucleotides read TGCGCCAGCAGCCAAGTCACCGGCTATGGCTACACCTTC. It yields the protein CASSQVTGYGYTF.

This clone is a singleton in its sample. The CDR3 here is CASSPGLAGSTDTQYF. In DNA form, the CDR3 reads TGTGCCAGCAGCCCCGGACTAGCGGGGAGCACAGATACGCAGTATTTT. V and J are TRBV5-6 and TRBJ2-3; 12 bases agree with TRBD2. Losses at the gene ends were 4 bases for V and 0 bases for J; bases not matched to a gene: 3. There are 16 residues in the CDR3. CDR1 is SGHDT and CDR2 is YYEEEE in the germline V gene.

This chain joins TRBV29-1 and TRBJ1-5, with D unclear. CDR1 SQVTM and CDR2 ANQGSEA come from the germline V gene. The V end was cut by 4 bases, the J end by 4 bases, with 5 bases between. The CDR3 consists of 11 residues. In DNA, the CDR3 is TGCAGCGTTGGGGAGAATCAGCCCCAGCATTTT. Its translation is CSVGENQPQHF.

There are a few counts of this clone. The chain recombines TRBV6-5 with TRBJ1-3, with D possibly being TRBD1 (6 bases). V was shortened by 6 bases and J by 0 bases, with 9 bases between the two germline ends. The CDR3 length is 14 residues. Looked up from germline, CDR1 is MNHEY and CDR2 is SVGAGI. DNA of the CDR3: TGTGCCAGCAGGAGGACAGCCTCTGGAAACACCATATATTTT. This encodes CASRRTASGNTIYF.

This chain joins TRBV5-1 and TRBJ2-5; 7 positions agree with TRBD1. The CDR3 extends over 17 amino acids. After removal of 3 bases from V and 1 base from J, the junction contained 12 bases not matched to a gene. Germline assignment: CDR1 SGHRS and CDR2 YFSETQ. CDR3 in amino acids: CASSSGPDRVTQETQYF. DNA of the CDR3: TGCGCCAGCAGCTCTGGCCCTGACAGGGTGACCCAAGAGACCCAGTACTTC.

This chain joins TRBV7-2 and TRBJ2-7; 8 bases are a match to TRBD2. This CDR3 spans 15 amino acids. Trimming cost V 5 bases and J 5 bases; bases outside gene matches: 11. CDR1 is SGHTA and CDR2 is FQGNSA in the germline V gene. The CDR3: CASSLTPGTSHEQYF. CDR3 in DNA: TGTGCCAGCAGCCTCACGCCTGGGACTAGTCACGAGCAGTACTTC.

This clone was seen only once. The rearrangement uses TRBV5-1 and TRBJ2-3, with D tentatively TRBD1 (5 bases). The CDR3 loop spans 12 amino acids. V was pared by 2 bases and J by 5 bases, with 6 bases between. CDR1 SGHRS and CDR2 YFSETQ come from the germline V gene. CDR3 residues: CASSFTGDTQYF. The CDR3 bases are TGCGCCAGCAGCTTTACAGGAGATACGCAGTATTTT.

The V call is TRBV4-2, the J call TRBJ2-3; 9 bases fit TRBD2. V shed 2 bases, J shed 2 bases, and the junction held 5 bases outside the gene matches. The CDR3 covers 16 residues. The V gene's germline CDR1 is LGHNA and CDR2 YNFKEQ. The chain's CDR3 is CASSQLTSGNTDTQYF. The CDR3 coding sequence is TGTGCCAGCAGCCAACTGACTAGCGGCAACACAGATACGCAGTATTTT.

This rearrangement joins TRBV6-5 to TRBJ2-7; D is undetermined. V lost 6 bases to trimming and J lost 0 bases, with 9 bases between them. The length of the CDR3 is 13 residues. Germline V gene sequence: CDR1 MNHEY, CDR2 SVGAGI. The CDR3: CASRPASSYEQYF. Here the CDR3 DNA reads TGTGCCAGCAGACCAGCTAGCTCCTACGAGCAGTACTTC.